This entry concerns a single TCR beta chain. The antigen remains unidentified. Prepared libraries of TCR beta cDNA carried unique molecular identifiers. TCRdb reprocessed the PCR reads via MiXCR and lists one record per CDR3 protein. This sample carries about 770,000 distinct CDR3 sequences, about 45% of them seen once, and the ten largest clones take 4% to 5%. The ends were cut back, 6 bases at V and 5 bases at J, with 10 bases in the middle. Germline V CDR1 and CDR2: MNHEY, SVGAGI. The CDR3 has 12 amino acids. The sample comes from a study of post-analysis software for immune sequencing data. Study outcomes and limitations: The study found TRBV5-6, TRBV5-1 and TRBV20-1 among a handful of TRBV segments more frequent in patients than controls.

The TCR originated in a girl aged 5 to 17 with multiple sclerosis. The V and J genes are TRBV6-5 and TRBJ1-2; D is unclear. The sequenced sample was blood. CDR3 in amino acids: CASSSGWYGYTF. DNA for the CDR3: TGTGCCAGCAGCAGCGGGTGGTATGGCTACACCTTC.